This T cell receptor (beta chain) was sequenced during a study of shared clonotypes between healthy human individuals. The run depth of the assay was deep. Sequencing used immunoSEQ multiplex PCR; TCRdb keeps in-frame clones, though not all of them. The data show millions of clones, with more than 85% seen just once and roughly 1.8% held by the top ten. CD8 cells regarded as naive lacked CD45RO, were positively chosen for CCR7, and omitted terminally differentiated effector memory CD45RA+ cells. Per germline, CDR1 SGHTA and CDR2 FQGTGA. The CDR3 consists of 15 residues. Trimming removed 6 bases from V and 6 bases from J; junction bases left unmatched: 10.

The chain links TRBV7-3 to TRBJ2-2, with TRBD2 matching over 7 bases. This receptor was obtained from a young man in good health. Some clones in this sample may be carry-over from other donors' samples. The sample taken for sequencing was naive CD8+ T cells from PBMCs. The CDR3 region has the DNA TGTGCCAGCAGTGACCCCGCTAGCGGATCCGGGGAGCTGTTTTTT. Its translation: CASSDPASGSGELFF.